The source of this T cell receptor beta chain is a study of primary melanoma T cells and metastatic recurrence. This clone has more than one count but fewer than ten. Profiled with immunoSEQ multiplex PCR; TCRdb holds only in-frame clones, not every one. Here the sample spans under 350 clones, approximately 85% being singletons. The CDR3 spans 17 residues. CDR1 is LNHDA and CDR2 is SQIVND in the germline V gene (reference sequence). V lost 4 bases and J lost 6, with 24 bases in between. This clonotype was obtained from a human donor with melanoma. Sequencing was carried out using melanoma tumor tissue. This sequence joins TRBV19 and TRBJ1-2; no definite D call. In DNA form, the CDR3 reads TGTGCCAGTAGTAGAGGTGCTCATAGGTTGGTGGTCGATGGCTACACCTTC. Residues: CASSRGAHRLVVDGYTF.